A selection of T cell receptor beta chains follows, all from one sample in a study of T cell repertoires in cytomegalovirus infection. TCRdb processed the reads anew with MiXCR; each CDR3 protein has one entry. The sample lists under 350,000 distinct CDR3 sequences, 9.6% seen once, with approximately 2.4% in the top ten. The sample taken for sequencing was PBMCs. The receptor source for this set is a human donor in good health (CMV status not recorded). Some clones in this sample may be carry-over from other donors' samples. Both conserved end residues are part of each CDR3. Each record gives: D gene, J gene, clone size, V gene, CDR3 DNA, CDR3 protein. A D gene is named only where the DNA matches it firmly. Expanded clones are given a class, and other clones once, few, many or no size at all.

TRBD1 TRBJ1-5 many TRBV14 TGTGCCAGCAGCCTGACAGGGGCCCAGCCCCAGCATTTT CASSLTGAQPQHF
TRBD1 TRBJ2-5 many TRBV5-1 TGCGCCAGCGGCGGGGGACAGGGGGCGCGGGAGACCCAGTACTTC CASGGGQGARETQYF
TRBD1 TRBJ2-3 few TRBV6-6 TGTGCCAGTAGGGGACAGGGCTTAGATACGCAGTATTTT CASRGQGLDTQYF
TRBD1 TRBJ2-2 NA TRBV28 TGTGCCAACCAGGGACAGGGAACCGGGGAGCTGTTTTTT CANQGQGTGELFF
TRBD2 TRBJ2-1 few TRBV20-1 TGCAGTGCTAGTACCCTAGCGGGGGGTCTCTACAATGAGCAGTTCTTC CSASTLAGGLYNEQFF
TRBD1 TRBJ2-1 many TRBV6-2/TRBV6-3 TGTGCCAGCAGTTACCGACAGGGCTACAATGAGCAGTTCTTC CASSYRQGYNEQFF
NA TRBJ2-1 few TRBV19 TGTGCCAGTAGTATAGGGGCCCCCGGGAGCTCCTACAATGAGCAGTTCTTC CASSIGAPGSSYNEQFF
NA TRBJ2-7 many TRBV6-2/TRBV6-3 TGTGCCAGCAGTTACTCTCGGCAGGGATCGTTCTACGAGCAGTACTTC CASSYSRQGSFYEQYF
NA TRBJ2-2 many TRBV6-1 TGTGCCAGCAGTAATGACATCTTCACCGGGGAGCTGTTTTTT CASSNDIFTGELFF
NA TRBJ2-5 many TRBV29-1 TGCAGCGCTCCAAATGAAGAGACCCAGTACTTC CSAPNEETQYF
NA TRBJ2-7 many TRBV7-9 TGTGCCAGCAGCCCACGTACTTACGAGCAGTACTTC CASSPRTYEQYF
NA TRBJ1-5 many TRBV6-2/TRBV6-3 TGTGCCAGCAGTTTTCCTAGGGGGTACGATCAGCCCCAGCATTTT CASSFPRGYDQPQHF
NA TRBJ2-5 many TRBV7-9 TGTGCCAGCAGCCCCTCGGAGGGAGCCGGTGAGACCCAGTACTTC CASSPSEGAGETQYF
TRBD1 TRBJ2-3 many TRBV6-5 TGTGCCAGCAGTTACGGGACAGGGGGGAGGACGCAGTATTTT CASSYGTGGRTQYF
NA TRBJ1-1 NA TRBV4-3 TGCGCCAGCAGCCAAGGGCCCTTGAACACTGAAGCTTTCTTT CASSQGPLNTEAFF
NA TRBJ2-7 many TRBV7-6 TGTGCCAGCAGCTTAGCGCGGGGAATGACCTACGAGCAGTACTTC CASSLARGMTYEQYF
TRBD1 TRBJ2-2 many TRBV7-2 TGTGCCAGCAGCGTAGGGGGCGCAGTCCCGAAGAAGCACACCGGGGAGCTGTTTTTT CASSVGGAVPKKHTGELFF
TRBD2 TRBJ2-1 many TRBV5-1 TGCGCCAGCAGCGCATCTCTAGCGGGGGGTTACATTCCCCGCTCCTACAATGAGCAGTTCTTC CASSASLAGGYIPRSYNEQFF
TRBD1 TRBJ1-2 many TRBV29-1 TGCAGCGTGGACCCGGGACAGCACTATGGCTACACCTTC CSVDPGQHYGYTF
TRBD1 TRBJ1-5 NA TRBV2 TGTGCCAGCAGTCGACAGGGGGCAGAGAATCAGCCCCAGCATTTT CASSRQGAENQPQHF
NA TRBJ1-1 few TRBV29-1 TGCAGCGCCTACCGGGACCAGGCTTTCTTT CSAYRDQAFF
NA TRBJ2-6 many TRBV28 TGTGCCAGCAGTTTAAGCACAGGGCGTTCCTCTGGGGCCAACGTCCTGACTTTC CASSLSTGRSSGANVLTF
TRBD2 TRBJ2-1 NA TRBV29-1 TGCAGCGGGAAACTAGCGGATTACTACAATGAGCAGTTCTTC CSGKLADYYNEQFF
TRBD1 TRBJ1-2 few TRBV28 TGTGCCAGCAGTCGGACAGGGAAGGGCTACACCTTC CASSRTGKGYTF
TRBD1 TRBJ1-2 few TRBV20-1 TGCAGTGCTAGGACAGGGCATGGCTACACCTTC CSARTGHGYTF
TRBD1 TRBJ2-3 few TRBV7-9 TGTGCCAGCAGCTTGGAGACAGGGGGCGCCCACTCGGAGTATTTT CASSLETGGAHSEYF
NA TRBJ2-1 many TRBV7-2 TGTGCCAGCAGCTTAGTTGGAGAGGCTAGCGCCCCCCCCTGGAATGAGCAGTTCTTC CASSLVGEASAPPWNEQFF
TRBD1 TRBJ2-1 NA TRBV5-4 TGTGCCAGCAGCCCGAGGAGCAGGGGGATTTACAATGAGCAGTTCTTC CASSPRSRGIYNEQFF
NA TRBJ1-5 many TRBV6-1 TGTGCCAGCAGTGAAAAGGCAAGGGAAGGGAATCAGCCCCAGCATTTT CASSEKAREGNQPQHF
NA TRBJ1-2 many TRBV6-2/TRBV6-3 TGTGCCAGCAGTTACTCGGCCGGAGGAAGCTATGGCTACACCTTC CASSYSAGGSYGYTF
NA TRBJ2-5 many TRBV7-9 TGTGCCAGCAGCTTCCAGGGCCCCCAAGAGACCCAGTACTTC CASSFQGPQETQYF
NA TRBJ2-1 many TRBV11-1 TGTGCCAGCAGCTCGACGTCACTAGCCAATGAGCAGTTCTTC CASSSTSLANEQFF
NA TRBJ1-3 many TRBV7-2 TGTGCCAGCAGCTTGGGGAGCACGTTTGGAAACACCATATATTTT CASSLGSTFGNTIYF
TRBD2 TRBJ2-1 NA TRBV2 TGTGCCAGCAGCCCGGGACTAGCGATATACAATGAGCAGTTCTTC CASSPGLAIYNEQFF
TRBD2 TRBJ2-1 many TRBV7-2 TGTGCCAGCAGCCCAAATAGCGGGGGCCCGGAGCAGTTCTTC CASSPNSGGPEQFF
NA TRBJ2-5 many TRBV28 TGTGCCAGCAGTTTGGCAGATCAAGAGACCCAGTACTTC CASSLADQETQYF
TRBD2 TRBJ2-3 many TRBV28 TGTGCCAGCAGTTTATATGGCGGGGGGCCAAGCACAGATACGCAGTATTTT CASSLYGGGPSTDTQYF
NA TRBJ2-3 many TRBV11-2 TGTGCCAGCAGCTTAAGGCCGCGCGGTGCGAGCACAGATACGCAGTATTTT CASSLRPRGASTDTQYF
NA TRBJ1-2 many TRBV6-5 TGTGCCAGCAGTTACTCAGGGGGGACCGCCGTCAACTATGGCTACACCTTC CASSYSGGTAVNYGYTF
TRBD1 TRBJ1-4 many TRBV6-2/TRBV6-3 TGTGCCAGCAGTTACGCCGGCAGGGGGCCTGGAGCAACTAATGAAAAACTGTTTTTT CASSYAGRGPGATNEKLFF
TRBD2 TRBJ2-7 NA TRBV20-1 TGCAGTGCTAGAGATCGACTAGCGGGGGGGCCAGGCGAGCAGTACTTC CSARDRLAGGPGEQYF
NA TRBJ1-2 few TRBV7-9 TGTGCCAGCAGCTTAGTTACGATTATCTATGGCTACACCTTC CASSLVTIIYGYTF
NA TRBJ2-3 many TRBV29-1 TGCAGCGTTGAACAACATGGCGCAGATACGCAGTATTTT CSVEQHGADTQYF
TRBD2 TRBJ2-3 many TRBV7-2 TGTGCCAGCAGCTTCGTAGCGGGGGGCCAAAACACAGATACGCAGTATTTT CASSFVAGGQNTDTQYF
NA TRBJ2-7 many TRBV23-1 TGCGATAGACGCTACGAGCAGTACTTC CDRRYEQYF